The clone carrying this T cell receptor beta chain turned up a few times. Antigen specificity is unknown. This record comes from a study of beta chain features in type 1 diabetes. Study-wide context: Researchers looked at some 110 million sorted cells across all samples.

The ends were cut back, 5 bases at V and 0 bases at J, with 10 bases in the middle. This CDR3 region has 14 residues. Germline CDR1 and CDR2: SEHNR and FQNEAQ (reference sequence). Of the isolated RNA, all was reverse transcribed, and so the sequenced material was expressed TCRB transcripts. Clones were sequenced by immunoSEQ multiplex PCR, and TCRdb holds only the in-frame ones, with some missing. The sample contains 200,000 to 250,000 clones, roughly 11% of which appear only once. Study findings and constraints: Individuals with type 1 diabetes displayed fewer insertions and more deletions at VDJ junctions. Shorter templates might be favored by PCR, and equally so in patients and in controls.

The rearrangement joins TRBV7-9 to TRBJ2-5; D is unresolved. The sequence was collected from a young man in good health. Sequencing was done on a sample of central memory CD4+ T cells from blood. DNA of the CDR3: TGTGCCAGCAGCCTGATTGGGTACCAAGAGACCCAGTACTTC. Protein sequence: CASSLIGYQETQYF.